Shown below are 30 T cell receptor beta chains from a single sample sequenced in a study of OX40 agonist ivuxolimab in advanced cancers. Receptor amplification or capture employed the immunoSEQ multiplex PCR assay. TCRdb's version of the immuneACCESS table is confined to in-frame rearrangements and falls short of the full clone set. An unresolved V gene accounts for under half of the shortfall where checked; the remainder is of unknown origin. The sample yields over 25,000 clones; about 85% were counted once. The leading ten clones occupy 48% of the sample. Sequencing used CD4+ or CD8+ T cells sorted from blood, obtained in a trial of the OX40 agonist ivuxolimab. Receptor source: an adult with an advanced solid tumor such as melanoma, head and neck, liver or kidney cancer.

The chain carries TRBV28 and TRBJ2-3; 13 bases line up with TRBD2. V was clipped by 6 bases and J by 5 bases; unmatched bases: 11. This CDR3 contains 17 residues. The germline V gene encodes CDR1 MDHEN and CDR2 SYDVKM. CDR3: CASSFLTSGGLGDTQYF. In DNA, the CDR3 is TGTGCCAGCAGCTTCTTGACTAGCGGGGGGTTGGGAGATACGCAGTATTTT.

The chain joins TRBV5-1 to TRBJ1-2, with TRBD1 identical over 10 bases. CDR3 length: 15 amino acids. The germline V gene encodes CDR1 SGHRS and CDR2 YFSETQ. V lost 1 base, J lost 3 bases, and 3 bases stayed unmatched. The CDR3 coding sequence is TGCGCCAGCAGCTTGTGGACAGGGGGAGACTATGGCTACACCTTC. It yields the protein CASSLWTGGDYGYTF.

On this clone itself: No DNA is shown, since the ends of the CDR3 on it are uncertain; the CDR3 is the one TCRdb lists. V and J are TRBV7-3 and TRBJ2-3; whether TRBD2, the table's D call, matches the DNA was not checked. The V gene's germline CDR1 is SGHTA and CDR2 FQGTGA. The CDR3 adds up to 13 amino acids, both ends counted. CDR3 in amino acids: CASSFGEGDTQYF.

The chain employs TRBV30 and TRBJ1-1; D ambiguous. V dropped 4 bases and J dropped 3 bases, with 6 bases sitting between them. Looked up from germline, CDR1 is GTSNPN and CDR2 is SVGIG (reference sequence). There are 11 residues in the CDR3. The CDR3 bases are TGTGCCTGGACCCCGGACACTGAAGCTTTCTTT. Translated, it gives CAWTPDTEAFF. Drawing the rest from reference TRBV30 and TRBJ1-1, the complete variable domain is SQTIHQWPATLVQPVGSPLSLECTVEGTSNPNLYWYRQAAGRGLQLLFYSVGIGQISSEVPQNLSASRPQDRQFILSSKKLLLSDSGFYLCAWTPDTEAFFGQGTRLTVV.

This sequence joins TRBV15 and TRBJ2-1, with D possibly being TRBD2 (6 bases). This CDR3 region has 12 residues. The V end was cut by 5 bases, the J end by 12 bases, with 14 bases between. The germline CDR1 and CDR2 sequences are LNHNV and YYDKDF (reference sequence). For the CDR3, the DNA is TGTGCCACCAGCTCCCCCCCGCGGGGGCAGTTCTTC. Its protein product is CATSSPPRGQFF.

The chain's CDR3 is CASSYRTGGVSGSSSYEQYF. Here the CDR3 DNA reads TGCGCCAGCAGCTATAGGACAGGGGGGGTTTCGGGTTCGAGCTCCTACGAGCAGTACTTC. The V and J genes are TRBV4-1 and TRBJ2-7; 10 bases agree with TRBD1. V was clipped by 5 bases and J by 0 bases; unmatched bases: 19. Germline CDR1 MGHRA, CDR2 YSYEKL. This CDR3 region has 20 residues.

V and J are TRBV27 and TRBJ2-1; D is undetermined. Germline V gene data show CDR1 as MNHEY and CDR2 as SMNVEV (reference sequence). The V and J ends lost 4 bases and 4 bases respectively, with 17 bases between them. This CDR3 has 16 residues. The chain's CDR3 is CASSSTPGLDYNEQFF. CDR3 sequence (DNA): TGTGCCAGCAGTTCTACCCCGGGTTTGGATTACAATGAGCAGTTCTTC.

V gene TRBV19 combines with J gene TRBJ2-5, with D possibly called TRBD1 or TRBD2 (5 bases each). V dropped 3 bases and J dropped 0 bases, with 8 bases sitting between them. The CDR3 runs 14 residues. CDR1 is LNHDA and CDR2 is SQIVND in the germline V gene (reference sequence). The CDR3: CASSIWGYQETQYF. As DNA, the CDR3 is TGTGCCAGTAGTATCTGGGGGTACCAAGAGACCCAGTACTTC.

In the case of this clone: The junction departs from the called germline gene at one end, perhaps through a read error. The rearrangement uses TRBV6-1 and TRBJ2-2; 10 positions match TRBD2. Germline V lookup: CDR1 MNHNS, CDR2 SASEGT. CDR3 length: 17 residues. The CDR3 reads CASREGTSVDYTGELFF. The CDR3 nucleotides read TGTGCCAGCAGGGAAGGGACTAGCGTCGATTACACCGGGGAGCTGTTTTTT.

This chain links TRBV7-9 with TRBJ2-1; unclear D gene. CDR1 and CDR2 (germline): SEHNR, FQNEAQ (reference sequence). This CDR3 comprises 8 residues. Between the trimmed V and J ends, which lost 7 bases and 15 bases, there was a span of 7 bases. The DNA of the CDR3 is TGTGCCAGCAATCCCCCGTTCTTC. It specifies CASNPPFF. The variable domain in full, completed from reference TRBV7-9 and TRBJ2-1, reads DTGVSQNPRHKITKRGQNVTFRCDPISEHNRLYWYRQTLGQGPEFLTYFQNEAQLEKSRLLSDRFSAERPKGSFSTLEIQRTEQGDSAMYLCASNPPFFGPGTRLTVL.

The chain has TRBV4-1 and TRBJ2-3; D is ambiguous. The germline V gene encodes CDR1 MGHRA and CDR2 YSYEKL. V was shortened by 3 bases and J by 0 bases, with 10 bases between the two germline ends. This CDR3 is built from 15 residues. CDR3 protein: CASSQGRFSTDTQYF. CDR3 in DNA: TGCGCCAGCAGCCAGGGCCGTTTTAGCACAGATACGCAGTATTTT.

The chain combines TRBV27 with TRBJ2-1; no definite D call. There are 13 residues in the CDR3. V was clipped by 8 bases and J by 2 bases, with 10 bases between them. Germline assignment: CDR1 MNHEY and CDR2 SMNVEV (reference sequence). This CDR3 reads CASGNNAYNEQFF. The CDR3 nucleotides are TGTGCCAGCGGAAACAACGCCTACAATGAGCAGTTCTTC.

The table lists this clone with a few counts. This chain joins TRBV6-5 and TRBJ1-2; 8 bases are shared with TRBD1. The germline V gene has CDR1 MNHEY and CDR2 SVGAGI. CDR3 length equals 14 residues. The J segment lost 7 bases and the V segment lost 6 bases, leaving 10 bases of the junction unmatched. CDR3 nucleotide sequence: TGTGCCAGCAGGTTATATCAGGGGGCCTTTGGCTACACCTTC. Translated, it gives CASRLYQGAFGYTF.

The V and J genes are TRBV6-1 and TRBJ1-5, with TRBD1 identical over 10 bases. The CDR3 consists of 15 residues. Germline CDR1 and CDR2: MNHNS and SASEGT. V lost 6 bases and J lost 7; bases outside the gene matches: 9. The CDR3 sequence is CASRDLGQGWQPQHF. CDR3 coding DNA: TGTGCCAGCAGGGATTTGGGACAGGGGTGGCAGCCCCAGCATTTT.

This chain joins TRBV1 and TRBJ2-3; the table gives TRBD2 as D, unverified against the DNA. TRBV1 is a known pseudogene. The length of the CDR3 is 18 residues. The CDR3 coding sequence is TGCACCAGCAGCCAAGATCGGGCTAGCGGGGGGAGGAGAGATACGCAGTATTTT. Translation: CTSSQDRASGGRRDTQYF.

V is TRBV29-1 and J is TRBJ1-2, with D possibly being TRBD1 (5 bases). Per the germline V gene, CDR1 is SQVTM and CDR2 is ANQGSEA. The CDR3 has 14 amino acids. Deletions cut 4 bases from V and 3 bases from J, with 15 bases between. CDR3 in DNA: TGCAGCGTTGGAGAGGGCAGGGATGACTATGGCTACACCTTC. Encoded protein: CSVGEGRDDYGYTF.

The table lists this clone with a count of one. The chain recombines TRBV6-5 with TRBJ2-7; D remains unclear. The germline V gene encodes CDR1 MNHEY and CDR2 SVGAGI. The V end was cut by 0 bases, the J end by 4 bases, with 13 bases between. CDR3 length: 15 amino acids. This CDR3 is CASSYSVVGFYEQYF. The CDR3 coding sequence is TGTGCCAGCAGTTACTCGGTCGTCGGATTTTACGAGCAGTACTTC.

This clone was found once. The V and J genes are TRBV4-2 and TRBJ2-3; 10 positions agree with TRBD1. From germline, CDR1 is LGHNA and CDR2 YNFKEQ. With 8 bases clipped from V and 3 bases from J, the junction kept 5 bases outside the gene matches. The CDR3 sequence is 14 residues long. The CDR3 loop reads CASSRDRGTDTQYF. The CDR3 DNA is TGTGCCAGCTCACGGGACAGGGGAACAGATACGCAGTATTTT.

The CDR3 loop is CASSGLAGDEQFF. Written as DNA, the CDR3 is TGTGCCAGCAGTGGACTAGCGGGGGATGAGCAGTTCTTC. V usage is TRBV28 and J usage is TRBJ2-1, with TRBD2 matching over 13 bases. Germline values: CDR1 MDHEN, CDR2 SYDVKM. The CDR3 is 13 amino acids. With V trimmed by 5 bases and J by 8 bases, 0 bases remained unmatched.

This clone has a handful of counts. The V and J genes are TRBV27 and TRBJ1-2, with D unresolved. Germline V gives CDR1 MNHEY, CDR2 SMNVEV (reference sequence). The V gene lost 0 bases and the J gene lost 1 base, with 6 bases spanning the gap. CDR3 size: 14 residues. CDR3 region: CASSLSNSNYGYTF. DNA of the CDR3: TGTGCCAGCAGTTTATCAAACAGTAACTATGGCTACACCTTC.

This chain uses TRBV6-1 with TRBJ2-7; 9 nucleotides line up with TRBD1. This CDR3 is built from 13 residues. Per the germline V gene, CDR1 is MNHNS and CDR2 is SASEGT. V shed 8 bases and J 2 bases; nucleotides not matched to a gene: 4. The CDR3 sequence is CASGGTGPYEQYF. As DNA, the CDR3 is TGTGCCAGCGGGGGGACAGGGCCCTACGAGCAGTACTTC.

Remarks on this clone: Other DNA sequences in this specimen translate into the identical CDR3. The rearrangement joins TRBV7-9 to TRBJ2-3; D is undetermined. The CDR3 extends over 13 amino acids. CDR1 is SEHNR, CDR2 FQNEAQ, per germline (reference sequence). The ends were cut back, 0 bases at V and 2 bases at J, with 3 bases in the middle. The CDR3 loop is CASSLAVTDTQYF. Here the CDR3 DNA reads TGTGCCAGCAGCTTAGCAGTCACAGATACGCAGTATTTT.

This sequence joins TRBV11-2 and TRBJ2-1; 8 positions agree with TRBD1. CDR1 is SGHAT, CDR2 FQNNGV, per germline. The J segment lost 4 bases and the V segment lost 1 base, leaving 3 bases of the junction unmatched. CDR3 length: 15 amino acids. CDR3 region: CASSLGQGAYNEQFF. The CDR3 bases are TGTGCCAGCAGCTTAGGCCAGGGGGCATACAATGAGCAGTTCTTC.

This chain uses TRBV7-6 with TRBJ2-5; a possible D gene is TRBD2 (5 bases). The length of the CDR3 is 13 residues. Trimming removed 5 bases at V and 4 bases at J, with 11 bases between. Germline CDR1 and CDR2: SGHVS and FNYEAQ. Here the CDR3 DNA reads TGTGCCAGCAGCACGGGGATTAGAGAGACCCAGTACTTC. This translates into CASSTGIRETQYF. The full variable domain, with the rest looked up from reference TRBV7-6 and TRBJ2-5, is GAGVSQSPRYKVTKRGQDVALRCDPISGHVSLYWYRQALGQGPEFLTYFNYEAQQDKSGLPNDRFSAERPEGSISTLTIQRTEQRDSAMYRCASSTGIRETQYFGPGTRLLVL.

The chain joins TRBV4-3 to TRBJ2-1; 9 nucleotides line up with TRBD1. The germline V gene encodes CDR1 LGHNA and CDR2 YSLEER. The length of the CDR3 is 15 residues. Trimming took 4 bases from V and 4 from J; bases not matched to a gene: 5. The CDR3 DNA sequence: TGCGCCAGCAGCCCAGGGACAGGGACATACAATGAGCAGTTCTTC. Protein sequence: CASSPGTGTYNEQFF.

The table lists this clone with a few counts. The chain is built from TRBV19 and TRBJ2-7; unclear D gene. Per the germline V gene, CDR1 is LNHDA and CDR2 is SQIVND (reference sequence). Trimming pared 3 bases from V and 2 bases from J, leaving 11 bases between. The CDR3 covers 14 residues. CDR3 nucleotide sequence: TGTGCCAGTAGTATGGACGAGGCTACCTACGAGCAGTACTTC. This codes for CASSMDEATYEQYF.

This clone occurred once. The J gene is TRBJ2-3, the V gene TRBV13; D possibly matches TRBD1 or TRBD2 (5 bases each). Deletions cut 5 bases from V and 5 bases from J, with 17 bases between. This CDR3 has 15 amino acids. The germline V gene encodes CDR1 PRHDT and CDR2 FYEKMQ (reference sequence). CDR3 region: CASSPYGAWGDTQYF. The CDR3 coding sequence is TGTGCCAGCAGCCCGTACGGGGCCTGGGGAGATACGCAGTATTTT.

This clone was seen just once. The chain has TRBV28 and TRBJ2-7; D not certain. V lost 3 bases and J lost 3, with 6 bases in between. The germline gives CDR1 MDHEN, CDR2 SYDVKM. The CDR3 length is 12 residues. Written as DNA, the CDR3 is TGTGCCAGCAGTTTCCGAATCTACGAGCAGTACTTC. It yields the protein CASSFRIYEQYF.

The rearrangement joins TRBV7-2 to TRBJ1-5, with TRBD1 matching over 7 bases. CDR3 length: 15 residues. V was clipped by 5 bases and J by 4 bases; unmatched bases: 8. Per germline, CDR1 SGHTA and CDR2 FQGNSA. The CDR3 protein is CASSPTGFGNQPQHF. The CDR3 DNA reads TGTGCCAGCAGCCCGACAGGGTTTGGGAATCAGCCCCAGCATTTT. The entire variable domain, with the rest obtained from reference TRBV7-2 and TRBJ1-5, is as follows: GAGVSQSPSNKVTEKGKDVELRCDPISGHTALYWYRQSLGQGLEFLIYFQGNSAPDKSGLPSDRFSAERTGGSVSTLTIQRTQQEDSAVYLCASSPTGFGNQPQHFGDGTRLSIL.

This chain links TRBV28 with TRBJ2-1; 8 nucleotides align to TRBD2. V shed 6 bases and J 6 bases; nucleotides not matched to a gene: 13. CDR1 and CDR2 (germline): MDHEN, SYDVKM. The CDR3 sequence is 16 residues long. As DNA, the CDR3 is TGTGCCAGCAGCCGAGTCCTAGGACTAGCCATCAATGAGCAGTTCTTC. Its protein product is CASSRVLGLAINEQFF.